The rows below give T cell receptor beta chains drawn from one sample of a study of blood T cell repertoires in COVID-19. Data came from immunoSEQ multiplex PCR; TCRdb stores just in-frame clones and leaves some out. The sample shows 240,000 or so clones, over 75% of them seen only once. The specimen sequenced was peripheral blood. These receptors were collected from a woman aged 25 to 39 with acute or convalescent COVID-19. The CDR3 runs from the conserved cysteine through the conserved F or W.

cdr3_aa	v_call	j_call
CASSLGPSGRGQDTQYF	TRBV5-1	TRBJ2-3
CASRELAATDTQYF	TRBV7-2	TRBJ2-3
CASSLESNYGYTF	TRBV5-1	TRBJ1-2
CASSLLSGRLNSYEQYF	TRBV7-2	TRBJ2-7
CASSYGTSGRAGDEQFF	TRBV5-4	TRBJ2-1
CASSGDRGDEKLFF	TRBV2	TRBJ1-4
CASSLTRGGQPQHF	TRBV11-2	TRBJ1-5
CASSFSQRGSGYTF	TRBV7-2	TRBJ1-2
CASSPIPGGGYTF	TRBV5-1	TRBJ1-2
CASRRPDSSYNEQFF	TRBV19	TRBJ2-1
CASSLEASDPETQYF	TRBV5-1	TRBJ2-5
CAIISQGSYGYTF	TRBV12-3/TRBV12-4	TRBJ1-2
CASSPTRETQYF	TRBV6-5	TRBJ2-5
CASSSRQGTDTQYF	TRBV7-3	TRBJ2-3
CASSPPGTGFYGYTF	TRBV7-2	TRBJ1-2
CASSSGLAGALSYEQYF	TRBV11-2	TRBJ2-7
CASSRPRGSTFQETQYF	TRBV6-6	TRBJ2-5
CASSLRSNTGELFF	TRBV18	TRBJ2-2
CSASEKARGAEAFF	TRBV20-1	TRBJ1-1
CASSSRGPYGYTF	TRBV6-2/TRBV6-3	TRBJ1-2